The clone carrying this TCR beta chain was recorded a few times. The antigen is not known. J gave up 2 bases and V 4 bases, and 11 bases lay outside the gene matches. The germline V gene has CDR1 MNHEY and CDR2 SMNVEV (reference sequence). The CDR3 spans 17 residues. TCRdb re-analysed the 5' RACE reads in MiXCR, keeping a single row per CDR3 protein. The table includes 250,000 or so distinct CDR3 sequences, under 20% detected once. This sample is part of a study of CD8 T cells in ankylosing spondylitis. Broader study findings: Several highly homologous variants made up a TCR beta motif, and this motif appeared characteristic of ankylosing spondylitis blood. Clones that were linked to disease were CD8+ and were relatively rare in peripheral blood.

The TCR comes from a male donor with ankylosing spondylitis or in good health (not recorded which). V is TRBV27 and J is TRBJ2-7; 10 bases line up with TRBD2. The source material was blood, either unsorted or a sorted T cell fraction (not recorded which). In DNA, the CDR3 is TGTGCCAGCAGTTCCCAGCCTCTAGCGGGAGAGACCTACGAGCAGTACTTC. Translating gives CASSSQPLAGETYEQYF.